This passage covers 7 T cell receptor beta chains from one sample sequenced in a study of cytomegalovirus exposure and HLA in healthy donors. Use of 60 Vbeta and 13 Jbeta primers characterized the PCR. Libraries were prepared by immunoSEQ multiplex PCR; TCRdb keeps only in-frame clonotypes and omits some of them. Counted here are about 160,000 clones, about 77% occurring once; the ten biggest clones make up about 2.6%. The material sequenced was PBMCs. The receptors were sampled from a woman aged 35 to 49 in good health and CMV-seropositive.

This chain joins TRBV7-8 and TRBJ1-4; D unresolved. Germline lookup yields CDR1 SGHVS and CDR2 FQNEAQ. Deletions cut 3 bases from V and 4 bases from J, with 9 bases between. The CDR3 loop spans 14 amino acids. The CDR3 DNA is TGTGCCAGCAGCTTTTCCCAGGTTAATGAAAAACTGTTTTTT. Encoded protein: CASSFSQVNEKLFF. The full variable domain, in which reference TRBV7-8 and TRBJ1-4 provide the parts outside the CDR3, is GAGVSQSPRYKVAKRGQDVALRCDPISGHVSLFWYQQALGQGPEFLTYFQNEAQLDKSGLPSDRFFAERPEGSVSTLKIQRTQQEDSAVYLCASSFSQVNEKLFFGSGTQLSVL.

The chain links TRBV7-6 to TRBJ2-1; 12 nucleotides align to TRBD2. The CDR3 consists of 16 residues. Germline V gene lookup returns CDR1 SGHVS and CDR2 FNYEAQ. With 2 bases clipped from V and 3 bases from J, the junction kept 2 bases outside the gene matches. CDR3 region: CASSLRLAGDYNEQFF. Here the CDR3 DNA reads TGTGCCAGCAGCTTAAGACTAGCGGGGGACTACAATGAGCAGTTCTTC.

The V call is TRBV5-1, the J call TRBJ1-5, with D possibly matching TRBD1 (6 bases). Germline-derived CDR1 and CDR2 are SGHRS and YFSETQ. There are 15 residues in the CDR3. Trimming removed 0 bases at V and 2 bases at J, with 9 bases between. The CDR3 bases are TGCGCCAGCAGCTTGGAGGCAGGGGGCAATCAGCCCCAGCATTTT. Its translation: CASSLEAGGNQPQHF.

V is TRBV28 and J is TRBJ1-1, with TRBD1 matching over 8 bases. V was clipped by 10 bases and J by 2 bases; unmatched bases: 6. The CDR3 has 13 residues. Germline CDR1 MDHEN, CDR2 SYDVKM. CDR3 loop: CATTPGGNTEAFF. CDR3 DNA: TGTGCCACCACGCCAGGGGGCAACACTGAAGCTTTCTTT.

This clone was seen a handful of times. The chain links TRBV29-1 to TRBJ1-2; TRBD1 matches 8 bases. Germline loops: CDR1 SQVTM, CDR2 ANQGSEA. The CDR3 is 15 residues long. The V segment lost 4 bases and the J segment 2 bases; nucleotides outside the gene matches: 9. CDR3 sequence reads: CSVATGQGSNYGYTF. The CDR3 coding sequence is TGCAGCGTTGCTACTGGACAGGGATCGAACTATGGCTACACCTTC.

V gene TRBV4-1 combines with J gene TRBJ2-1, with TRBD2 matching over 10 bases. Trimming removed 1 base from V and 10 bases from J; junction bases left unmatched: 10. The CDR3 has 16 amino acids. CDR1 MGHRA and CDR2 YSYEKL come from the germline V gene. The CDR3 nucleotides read TGCGCCAGCAGCCAAGCCAACCTGATACTAGCGGGAGAGCAGTTCTTC. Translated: CASSQANLILAGEQFF.

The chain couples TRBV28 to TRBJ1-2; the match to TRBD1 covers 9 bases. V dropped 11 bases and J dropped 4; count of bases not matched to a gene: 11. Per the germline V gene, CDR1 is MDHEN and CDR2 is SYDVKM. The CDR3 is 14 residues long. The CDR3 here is CAGGTGSRLYGYTF. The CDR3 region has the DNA TGTGCCGGTGGGACAGGGAGCAGGCTCTATGGCTACACCTTC.